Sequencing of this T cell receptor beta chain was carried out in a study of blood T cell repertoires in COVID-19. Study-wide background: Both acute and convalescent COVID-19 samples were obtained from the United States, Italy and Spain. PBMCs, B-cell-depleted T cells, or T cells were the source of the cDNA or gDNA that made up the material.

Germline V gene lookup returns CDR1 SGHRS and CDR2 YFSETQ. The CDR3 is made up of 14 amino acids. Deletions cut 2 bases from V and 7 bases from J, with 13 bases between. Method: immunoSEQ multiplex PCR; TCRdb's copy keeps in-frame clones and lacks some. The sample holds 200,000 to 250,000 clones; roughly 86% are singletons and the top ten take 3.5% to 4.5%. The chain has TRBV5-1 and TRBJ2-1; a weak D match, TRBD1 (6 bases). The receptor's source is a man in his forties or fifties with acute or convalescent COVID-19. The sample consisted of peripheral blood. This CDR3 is CASSFYREPNEQFF. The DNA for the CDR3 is TGCGCCAGCAGCTTTTACAGGGAGCCAAATGAGCAGTTCTTC.